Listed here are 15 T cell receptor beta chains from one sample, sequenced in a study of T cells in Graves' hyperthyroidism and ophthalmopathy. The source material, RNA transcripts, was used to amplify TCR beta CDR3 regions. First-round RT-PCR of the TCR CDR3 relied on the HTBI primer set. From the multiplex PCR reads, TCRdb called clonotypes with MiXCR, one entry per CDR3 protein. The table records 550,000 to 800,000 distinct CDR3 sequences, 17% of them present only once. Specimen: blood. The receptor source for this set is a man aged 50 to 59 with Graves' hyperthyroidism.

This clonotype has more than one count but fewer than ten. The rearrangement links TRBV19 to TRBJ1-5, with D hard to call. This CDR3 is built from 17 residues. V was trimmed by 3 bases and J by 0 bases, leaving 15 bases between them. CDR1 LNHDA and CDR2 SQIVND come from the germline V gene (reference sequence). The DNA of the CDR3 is TGTGCCAGTAGTATCGTCCGGGGAAGGTATAGCAATCAGCCCCAGCATTTT. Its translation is CASSIVRGRYSNQPQHF.

The CDR3 region is CSASPPRVTSPQETQYF. The CDR3 nucleotides are TGCAGTGCTAGCCCCCCGAGGGTGACTAGCCCCCAAGAGACCCAGTACTTC. The chain combines TRBV20-1 with TRBJ2-5; 7 nucleotides agree with TRBD2. Germline assignment: CDR1 DFQATT and CDR2 SNEGSKA (reference sequence). The CDR3 spans 17 residues. With V trimmed by 3 bases and J by 1 base, 14 bases remained unmatched.

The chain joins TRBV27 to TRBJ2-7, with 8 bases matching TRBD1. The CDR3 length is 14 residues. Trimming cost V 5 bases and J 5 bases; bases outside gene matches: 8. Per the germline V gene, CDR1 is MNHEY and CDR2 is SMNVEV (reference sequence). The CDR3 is CASSPRGRNHEQYF. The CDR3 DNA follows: TGTGCCAGCAGTCCCAGGGGGCGAAACCACGAGCAGTACTTC.

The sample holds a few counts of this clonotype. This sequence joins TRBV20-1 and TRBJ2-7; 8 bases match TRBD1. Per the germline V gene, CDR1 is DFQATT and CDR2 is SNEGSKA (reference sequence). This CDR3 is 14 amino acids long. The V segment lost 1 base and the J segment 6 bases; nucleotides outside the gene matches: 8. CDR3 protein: CSARVRDRTAEQYF. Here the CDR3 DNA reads TGCAGTGCTAGAGTCCGGGACAGGACAGCCGAGCAGTACTTC.

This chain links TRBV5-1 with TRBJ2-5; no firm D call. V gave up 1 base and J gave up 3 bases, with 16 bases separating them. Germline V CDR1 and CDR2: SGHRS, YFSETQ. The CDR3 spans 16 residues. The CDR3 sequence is CASSLLETSREETQYF. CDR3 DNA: TGCGCCAGCAGCTTGCTAGAAACCTCCCGGGAAGAGACCCAGTACTTC.

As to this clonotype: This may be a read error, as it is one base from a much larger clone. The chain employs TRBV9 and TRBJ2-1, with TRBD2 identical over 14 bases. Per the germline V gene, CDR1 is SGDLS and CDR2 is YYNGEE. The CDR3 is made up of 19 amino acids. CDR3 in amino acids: CASSFRRTSGRNTYNEQLF. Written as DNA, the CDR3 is TGTGCCAGCAGCTTTCGCCGGACTAGCGGGAGGAACACCTACAATGAGCAGCTCTTC.

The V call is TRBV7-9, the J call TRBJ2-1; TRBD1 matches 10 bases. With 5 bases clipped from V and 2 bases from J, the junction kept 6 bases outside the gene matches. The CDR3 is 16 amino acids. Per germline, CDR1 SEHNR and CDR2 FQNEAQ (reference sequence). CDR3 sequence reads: CASSGWDRGTYNEQFF. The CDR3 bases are TGTGCCAGCAGCGGATGGGACAGGGGAACCTACAATGAGCAGTTCTTC. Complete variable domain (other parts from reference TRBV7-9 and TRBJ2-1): DTGVSQNPRHKITKRGQNVTFRCDPISEHNRLYWYRQTLGQGPEFLTYFQNEAQLEKSRLLSDRFSAERPKGSFSTLEIQRTEQGDSAMYLCASSGWDRGTYNEQFFGPGTRLTVL.

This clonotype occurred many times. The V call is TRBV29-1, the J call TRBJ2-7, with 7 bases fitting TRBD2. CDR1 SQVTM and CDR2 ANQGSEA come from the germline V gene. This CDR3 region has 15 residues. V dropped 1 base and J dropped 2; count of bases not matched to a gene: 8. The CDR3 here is CSVEGGGFGAYEQYF. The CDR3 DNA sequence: TGCAGCGTTGAAGGGGGGGGATTCGGTGCCTACGAGCAGTACTTC.

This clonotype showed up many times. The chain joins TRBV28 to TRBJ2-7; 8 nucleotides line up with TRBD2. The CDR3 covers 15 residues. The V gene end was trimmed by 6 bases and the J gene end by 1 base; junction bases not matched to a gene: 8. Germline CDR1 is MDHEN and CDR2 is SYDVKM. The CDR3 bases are TGTGCCAGCAGCCCCGGGGTAGCGGGATCCTACGAGCAGTACTTC. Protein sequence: CASSPGVAGSYEQYF.

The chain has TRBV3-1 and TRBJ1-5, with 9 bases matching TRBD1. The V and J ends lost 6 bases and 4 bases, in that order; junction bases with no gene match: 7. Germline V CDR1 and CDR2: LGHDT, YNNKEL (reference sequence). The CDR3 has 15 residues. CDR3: CASRVGTGRNQPQHF. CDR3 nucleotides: TGTGCCAGCAGAGTAGGGACAGGGAGAAATCAGCCCCAGCATTTT.

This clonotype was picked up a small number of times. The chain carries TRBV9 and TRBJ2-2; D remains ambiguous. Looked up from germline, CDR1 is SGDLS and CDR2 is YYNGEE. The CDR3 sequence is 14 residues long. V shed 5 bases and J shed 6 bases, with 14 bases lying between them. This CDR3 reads CASRAPGGPGELFF. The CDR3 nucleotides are TGTGCCAGCAGAGCCCCAGGTGGGCCCGGGGAGCTGTTTTTT.

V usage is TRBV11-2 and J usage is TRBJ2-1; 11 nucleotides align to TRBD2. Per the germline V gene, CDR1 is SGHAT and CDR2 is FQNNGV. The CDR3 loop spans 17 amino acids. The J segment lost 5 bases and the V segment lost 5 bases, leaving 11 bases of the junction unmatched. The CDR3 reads CASSQKTGTSGHNEQFF. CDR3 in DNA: TGTGCCAGCAGCCAGAAAACCGGGACTAGCGGACACAATGAGCAGTTCTTC.

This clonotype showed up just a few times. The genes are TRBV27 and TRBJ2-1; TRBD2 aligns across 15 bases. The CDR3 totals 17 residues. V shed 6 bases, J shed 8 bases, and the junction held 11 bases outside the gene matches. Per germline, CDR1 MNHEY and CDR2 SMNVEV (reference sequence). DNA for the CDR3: TGTGCCAGCAGGACTTTCGGGACTAGCGGGAGGTGGGATGAGCAGTTCTTC. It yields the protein CASRTFGTSGRWDEQFF.

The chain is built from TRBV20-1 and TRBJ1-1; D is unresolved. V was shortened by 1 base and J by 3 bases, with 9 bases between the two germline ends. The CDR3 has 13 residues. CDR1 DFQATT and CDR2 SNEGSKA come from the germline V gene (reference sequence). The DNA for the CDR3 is TGCAGTGCTAGAGGAGACCTCGACACTGAAGCTTTCTTT. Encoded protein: CSARGDLDTEAFF.

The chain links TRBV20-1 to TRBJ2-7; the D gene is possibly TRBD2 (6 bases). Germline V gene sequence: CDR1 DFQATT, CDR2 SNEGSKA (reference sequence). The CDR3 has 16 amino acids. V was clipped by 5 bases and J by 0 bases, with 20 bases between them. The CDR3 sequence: CSASPRRDSISYEQYF. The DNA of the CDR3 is TGCAGTGCTTCCCCTCGTAGGGACTCCATCTCCTACGAGCAGTACTTC.